Listed below are T cell receptor beta chains from one sample, sequenced in a study of blood T cell repertoires in COVID-19. Generated by immunoSEQ multiplex PCR, the TCRdb table keeps only in-frame clones and is missing some. The sample consists of fewer than 200,000 clones, more than 75% of them appearing once. Sequenced input: peripheral blood. These receptors were obtained from a man aged 45-60 years who had recovered from COVID-19. CDR3s include the opening cysteine and the closing phenylalanine or tryptophan. D genes are given only for firm matches. Where a row states a size, it is once, few, many or the class of an expanded clone; other rows omit it.

clone_size,j_call,d_call,v_call,cdr3_aa,cdr3_nt
.,TRBJ1-5,TRBD1,TRBV27,CASSTDRGQPQHF,TGTGCCAGCAGCACCGACAGGGGTCAGCCCCAGCATTTT
.,TRBJ1-1,TRBD1,TRBV5-3,CARSLVTGVNTEAFF,TGTGCCAGAAGCTTGGTAACAGGGGTCAACACTGAAGCTTTCTTT
.,TRBJ1-6,.,TRBV27,CASSLAGNNSPLHF,TGTGCCAGCAGTTTGGCGGGGAATAATTCACCCCTCCACTTT
.,TRBJ2-7,.,TRBV7-2,CASSRSDYEQYF,TGTGCCAGCAGCCGTAGCGACTACGAGCAGTACTTC
.,TRBJ2-5,TRBD2,TRBV9,CASSVEGTSGGRTQYF,TGTGCCAGCAGCGTAGAGGGAACTAGCGGGGGTCGGACCCAGTACTTC
.,TRBJ1-1,.,TRBV25-1,CASSSRGGLNTEAFF,TGTGCCAGCAGTTCTCGGGGGGGATTAAACACTGAAGCTTTCTTT
.,TRBJ2-1,TRBD2,TRBV29-1,CSGRPLSGGTYNEQFF,TGCAGCGGAAGGCCCCTGAGCGGGGGCACCTACAATGAGCAGTTCTTC
.,TRBJ2-7,TRBD2,TRBV6-6,CASSRTSGREPYEQYF,TGTGCCAGCAGTCGGACTAGCGGGAGGGAGCCCTACGAGCAGTACTTC
.,TRBJ2-7,.,TRBV5-4,CASSEEGRYEQYF,TGTGCCAGCAGCGAGGAAGGGAGGTACGAGCAGTACTTC
.,TRBJ2-1,TRBD2,TRBV10-3,CAIRLAAYNEQFF,TGTGCCATCAGACTAGCGGCCTACAATGAGCAGTTCTTC
.,TRBJ2-7,.,TRBV19,CASSGQSYEQYF,TGTGCCAGTAGTGGACAGTCCTACGAGCAGTACTTC
.,TRBJ1-2,TRBD1,TRBV5-6,CASQLLTGGYSYTF,TGTGCCAGTCAGCTTCTGACAGGGGGATATAGCTACACCTTC
.,TRBJ2-1,TRBD2,TRBV6-5,CASSPQAGGRGEQFF,TGTGCCAGCAGCCCCCAGGCGGGGGGACGGGGTGAGCAGTTCTTC
.,TRBJ2-1,TRBD1,TRBV23-1,CASSHRGQGGGNEQFF,TGCGCCAGCAGTCACCGGGGACAGGGAGGTGGCAATGAGCAGTTCTTC
.,TRBJ2-7,.,TRBV11-2,CASSLVSSGVWAHEQYF,TGTGCCAGCAGCTTAGTTTCCTCGGGAGTTTGGGCCCACGAGCAGTACTTC
.,TRBJ2-1,TRBD1,TRBV6-2/TRBV6-3,CASSRQGSNEQFF,TGTGCCAGCAGTCGACAGGGGAGCAATGAGCAGTTCTTC
.,TRBJ2-3,TRBD1,TRBV5-1,CASSLGPGQGTDTQYF,TGCGCCAGCAGCTTGGGTCCGGGACAGGGGACAGATACGCAGTATTTT
.,TRBJ2-7,.,TRBV5-1,CASSPGLSRHEQYF,TGCGCCAGCAGCCCGGGACTCTCTAGACACGAGCAGTACTTC
.,TRBJ1-5,TRBD1,TRBV6-2/TRBV6-3,CASSQAATGQGYSNQPQHF,TGTGCCAGCAGTCAGGCAGCTACGGGACAGGGTTATAGCAATCAGCCCCAGCATTTT
.,TRBJ2-1,TRBD2,TRBV19,CASSILSGSSYNEQFF,TGTGCCAGTAGTATCCTTAGCGGGAGCTCCTACAATGAGCAGTTCTTC
.,TRBJ1-6,.,TRBV7-6,CASSLAAGVNSPLHF,TGTGCCAGCAGCTTAGCGGCCGGGGTTAATTCACCCCTCCACTTT
.,TRBJ1-1,TRBD1,TRBV28,CASSSRQGRAFF,TGTGCCAGCAGTTCTAGACAGGGTAGGGCTTTCTTT
.,TRBJ2-3,TRBD1,TRBV6-2/TRBV6-3,CASSPGTGSRTDTQYF,TGTGCCAGCAGTCCGGGGACAGGGTCGCGCACAGATACGCAGTATTTT
once,TRBJ2-1,.,TRBV15,CATSRATLEQFF,TGTGCCACCAGCAGAGCGACTCTGGAGCAGTTCTTC
.,TRBJ2-5,.,TRBV5-6,CASSLWTASQETQYF,TGTGCCAGCAGCTTATGGACAGCTTCGCAAGAGACCCAGTACTTC
.,TRBJ2-5,TRBD2,TRBV24-1,CATSDRGVQETQYF,TGTGCCACCAGTGATCGGGGGGTCCAAGAGACCCAGTACTTC
medium-sized,TRBJ1-2,.,TRBV29-1,CSVESGAGYTF,TGCAGCGTTGAATCAGGGGCTGGCTACACCTTC
once,TRBJ1-1,TRBD1,TRBV6-2/TRBV6-3,CASSSSDRGLVGNTEAFF,TGTGCCAGCAGCTCCTCGGACAGGGGGCTGGTTGGGAACACTGAAGCTTTCTTT
.,TRBJ2-7,TRBD2,TRBV5-1,CASGEGVAGYEQYF,TGCGCCAGCGGCGAAGGGGTAGCGGGCTACGAGCAGTACTTC
.,TRBJ1-1,.,TRBV27,CASSFQAGMNTEAFF,TGTGCCAGCAGTTTCCAGGCCGGCATGAACACTGAAGCTTTCTTT
.,TRBJ1-3,.,TRBV7-2,CASSLMGGRGNTIYF,TGTGCCAGCAGCTTAATGGGGGGAAGGGGAAACACCATATATTTT
.,TRBJ2-3,TRBD2,TRBV19,CASSPLAGGLTDTQYF,TGTGCCAGTAGTCCGCTCGCGGGAGGTTTAACAGATACGCAGTATTTT
.,TRBJ1-1,TRBD1,TRBV6-4,CASIGGGDEAFF,TGTGCCAGCATAGGAGGGGGCGATGAAGCTTTCTTT
.,TRBJ2-7,.,TRBV19,CASSIRLALSSYEQYF,TGTGCCAGTAGTATACGTCTAGCCCTAAGCTCCTACGAGCAGTACTTC
.,TRBJ2-7,.,TRBV18,CASSRGKSYEQYF,TGTGCCAGCTCACGAGGGAAGTCCTACGAGCAGTACTTC
once,TRBJ2-7,.,TRBV11-1,CASSLGSGAIYEQYF,TGTGCCAGCAGCTTAGGGTCAGGGGCGATCTACGAGCAGTACTTC
.,TRBJ1-2,.,TRBV11-2,CASSLVGAAAGGYTF,TGTGCCAGCAGCTTAGTAGGGGCAGCAGCAGGTGGCTACACCTTC
.,TRBJ2-5,.,TRBV29-1,CSVEGRGVGETQYF,TGCAGCGTTGAGGGGCGCGGGGTGGGGGAGACCCAGTACTTC
.,TRBJ2-7,.,TRBV2,CASSEEGATHEQYF,TGTGCCAGCAGTGAAGAAGGGGCAACCCACGAGCAGTACTTC
.,TRBJ1-5,.,TRBV7-3,CASSWRRVQPQHF,TGTGCCAGCAGCTGGCGGAGGGTGCAGCCCCAGCATTTT
few,TRBJ2-5,TRBD2,TRBV18,CASSPGLRQETQYF,TGTGCCAGCTCACCGGGACTAAGGCAAGAGACCCAGTACTTC
.,TRBJ2-3,TRBD1,TRBV12-3/TRBV12-4,CASSPGQGRAQYF,TGTGCCAGCAGCCCGGGACAGGGGAGAGCGCAGTATTTT
.,TRBJ2-3,.,TRBV3-1/TRBV3-2,CASSRGRGDFGASSTDTQYF,TGTGCCAGCAGCCGCGGTCGCGGGGACTTCGGTGCCTCTAGCACAGATACGCAGTATTTT
.,TRBJ1-6,.,TRBV30,CAWRRVGNSPLHF,TGTGCCTGGAGGAGGGTAGGAAATTCACCCCTCCACTTT
.,TRBJ2-1,TRBD2,TRBV6-6,CASRELAGGPSEQFF,TGTGCCAGCAGAGAACTAGCGGGAGGGCCAAGTGAGCAGTTCTTC